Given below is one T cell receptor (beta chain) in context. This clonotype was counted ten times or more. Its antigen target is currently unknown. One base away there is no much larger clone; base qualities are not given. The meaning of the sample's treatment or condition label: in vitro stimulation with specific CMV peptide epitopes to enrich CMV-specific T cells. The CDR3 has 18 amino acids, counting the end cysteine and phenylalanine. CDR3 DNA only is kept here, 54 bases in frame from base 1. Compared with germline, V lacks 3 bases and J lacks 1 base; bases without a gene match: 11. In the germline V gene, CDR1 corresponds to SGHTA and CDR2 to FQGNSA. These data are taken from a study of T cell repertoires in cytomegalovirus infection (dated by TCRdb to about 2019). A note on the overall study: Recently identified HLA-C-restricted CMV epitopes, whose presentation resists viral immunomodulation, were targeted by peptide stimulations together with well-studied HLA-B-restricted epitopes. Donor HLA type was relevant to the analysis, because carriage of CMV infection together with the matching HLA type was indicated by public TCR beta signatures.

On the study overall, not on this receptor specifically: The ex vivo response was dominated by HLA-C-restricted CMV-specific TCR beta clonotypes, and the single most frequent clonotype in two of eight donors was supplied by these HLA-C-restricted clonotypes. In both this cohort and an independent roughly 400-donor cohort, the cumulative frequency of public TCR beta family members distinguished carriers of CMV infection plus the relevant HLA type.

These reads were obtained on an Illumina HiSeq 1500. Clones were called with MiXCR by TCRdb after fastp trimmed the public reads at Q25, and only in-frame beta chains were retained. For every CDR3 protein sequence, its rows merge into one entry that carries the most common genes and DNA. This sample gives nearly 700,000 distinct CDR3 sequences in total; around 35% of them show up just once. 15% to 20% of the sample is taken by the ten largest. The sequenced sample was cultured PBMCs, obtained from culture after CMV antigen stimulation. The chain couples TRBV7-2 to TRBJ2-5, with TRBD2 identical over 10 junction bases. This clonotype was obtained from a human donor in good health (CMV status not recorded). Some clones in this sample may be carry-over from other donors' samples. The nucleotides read TGTGCCAGCAGCTTGCTAACCGGAGCGGGAGGGATCCAAGAGACCCAGTACTTC. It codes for CASSLLTGAGGIQETQYF.